This TCR beta chain comes out of a study of technical replicates of blood from a few donors. The V and J ends lost 4 bases and 10 bases, in that order; junction bases with no gene match: 13. From germline, CDR1 is LGHNA and CDR2 YSLEER. This CDR3 comprises 17 residues. Libraries were prepared by immunoSEQ multiplex PCR; TCRdb keeps only in-frame clonotypes and omits some of them. The data contain 65,000 to 90,000 clones, roughly 85% of them singletons. This clone has only one observation. V gene TRBV4-3 combines with J gene TRBJ2-1; 13 bases match TRBD2. The source of this sequence is a human donor in good health. Some clones in this sample may be carry-over from other donors' samples. Material: PBMCs. CDR3 in amino acids: CASSRRVLAGGPGEQFF. The CDR3 DNA reads TGCGCCAGCAGCCGACGCGTACTAGCGGGAGGGCCGGGAGAGCAGTTCTTC.